These 2 T cell receptor beta chains were all obtained from the same sample, sequenced in a study of blood T cell repertoires in COVID-19. Here immunoSEQ multiplex PCR was the method, and the copy in TCRdb shows in-frame clones only, minus some. The repertoire holds approximately 100,000 clones, with around 87% as singletons. Material: peripheral blood. These receptors all stem from a man in his fifties or sixties with acute or convalescent COVID-19.

The chain employs TRBV11-2 and TRBJ2-1; D uncertain. V shed 4 bases and J shed 9 bases, with 7 bases lying between them. The CDR3 consists of 11 residues. The germline gives CDR1 SGHAT, CDR2 FQNNGV. CDR3 amino acids: CASSSEFEQFF. CDR3 sequence (DNA): TGTGCCAGCAGCTCCGAGTTTGAGCAGTTCTTC.

CDR3 DNA: TGTGCCAGCAGTGGGGAGGTTGATGAAAAACTGTTTTTT. Its protein is CASSGEVDEKLFF. J is TRBJ1-4 and V is TRBV25-1, with D unresolved. Germline loops: CDR1 MGHDK, CDR2 SYGVNS. The ends were cut back, 4 bases at V and 6 bases at J, with 9 bases in the middle. The CDR3 is made up of 13 amino acids.